The present T cell receptor (beta chain) was sequenced within a study of siplizumab effects on memory and regulatory T cells. General study points: Alloreactive sequences traceable to unstimulated CD4+ memory cells declined significantly under siplizumab.

Roughly 10^5 TCR templates per sample were sequenced. Profiled with immunoSEQ multiplex PCR; TCRdb holds only in-frame clones, not every one. The sample holds 60,000 to 65,000 clones, around 79% seen once. Concerning this clone itself: The antigen is undetermined.

The source is a human donor in good health. The source material was memory CD4+ T cells sorted from blood.

The CDR3 loop reads CASSPSGGVYEQYF. The CDR3 coding sequence is TGTGCCAGTAGTCCCAGCGGGGGGGTGTACGAGCAGTACTTC. This rearrangement joins TRBV19 to TRBJ2-7; 10 nucleotides agree with TRBD2. This CDR3 contains 14 residues. V was pared by 5 bases and J by 4 bases, with 5 bases of the junction left unmatched. Looked up from germline, CDR1 is LNHDA and CDR2 is SQIVND (reference sequence).